The T cell receptor (beta chain) described here comes from a study of T cells of healthy individuals. Germline loops: CDR1 GTSNPN, CDR2 SVGIG (reference sequence). Trimming took 1 base from V and 4 from J, leaving 7 bases between them. CDR3 length equals 12 residues. TCRdb re-derived calls from the 5' RACE reads in MiXCR, one entry per CDR3 protein. Of some 100,000 distinct CDR3 sequences listed, around 17% are singletons. This receptor was identified in a human donor in good health. The chain recombines TRBV30 with TRBJ1-1; D ambiguous. DNA for the CDR3: TGTGCCTGGAGTGAGGCAGGCACTGAAGCTTTCTTT. This sequence encodes CAWSEAGTEAFF.